Below, 23 T cell receptor beta chains from the same sample are listed, as sequenced in a study of Graves' ophthalmopathy and Graves' hyperthyroidism listed by TCRdb under 2018. Sequencing relied on an Illumina HiSeq 2000. TCR beta CDR3 regions were amplified from RNA transcripts for repertoire sequencing. A first-round RT-PCR used HTBI primers with the Qiagen OneStep RT-PCR kit, followed by a second-round multiplex PCR, size selection and purification. TCRdb passed the public sequencing reads through fastp at Q25 and MiXCR, retaining productive beta sequences. Records with the same CDR3 protein are collapsed into one entry carrying the most frequent genes and DNA. Counted in this sample were more than 550,000 distinct CDR3 sequences; more than 40% of them appeared once. Of the sample, over 2.5% falls within the top ten clones. What was sequenced was peripheral blood. Source of these receptors: an adult man with Graves' ophthalmopathy.

This clonotype was recorded a few times. The CDR3 protein is CASRMGGRSTGELFF. The CDR3 DNA is TGTGCCAGCAGAATGGGCGGGAGAAGCACCGGGGAGCTGTTTTTT. The rearrangement joins TRBV3-1 to TRBJ2-2, with 7 bases aligning to TRBD2. CDR1 is LGHDT, CDR2 YNNKEL, per germline (reference sequence). The V gene end was trimmed by 6 bases and the J gene end by 4 bases; junction bases not matched to a gene: 8. The CDR3 loop spans 15 amino acids.

There are many counts of this clonotype. The V and J genes are TRBV11-1 and TRBJ2-2, with D possibly TRBD1 on 6 matching bases. V shed 6 bases and J shed 7 bases, with 21 bases lying between them. Germline-derived CDR1 and CDR2 are SGHAT and FQDESV (reference sequence). This CDR3 spans 16 amino acids. The CDR3 here is CASSRNPGAVNGELFF. The CDR3 region has the DNA TGTGCCAGCAGTAGAAATCCAGGGGCGGTTAACGGGGAGCTGTTTTTT.

CDR3 amino acids: CASGGKVETQYF. CDR3 coding DNA: TGTGCCAGCGGAGGGAAGGTAGAGACCCAGTACTTC. The chain couples TRBV10-3 to TRBJ2-5; maybe TRBD2 (6 bases). Germline CDR1 ENHRY, CDR2 SYGVKD. Trimming took off 10 bases at V and 4 bases at J, with 13 bases between the two ends. The CDR3 contains 12 residues.

This clonotype was observed at least ten times. The J gene is TRBJ1-3, the V gene TRBV10-3; D possibly corresponds to TRBD1 (6 bases). V gave up 5 bases and J gave up 7 bases, with 18 bases separating them. The CDR3 sequence is 15 residues long. Germline V lookup: CDR1 ENHRY, CDR2 SYGVKD. The CDR3 DNA reads as TGTGCCATCAGTCGCCCGGGAGGGGGATGGAACACCATATATTTT. It is translated as CAISRPGGGWNTIYF.

Regarding this clonotype: One base away lies a much larger clone, so this may be a sequencing read error. The chain carries TRBV7-9 and TRBJ2-2; 11 bases map to TRBD1. Germline CDR1 and CDR2: SEHNR and FQNEAQ (reference sequence). This CDR3 comprises 14 residues. Trimming removed 11 bases from V and 7 bases from J; junction bases left unmatched: 9. The CDR3 region is CAVSGTGGVGELFF. The DNA for the CDR3 is TGTGCCGTCTCCGGGACAGGGGGTGTCGGGGAGCTGTTTTTT.

This clonotype was picked up many times. V gene TRBV7-2 combines with J gene TRBJ1-1, with D possibly being TRBD1 (6 bases). Germline lookup yields CDR1 SGHTA and CDR2 FQGNSA. The CDR3 loop spans 14 amino acids. Trimming removed 5 bases from V and 5 bases from J, with 15 bases in between. As DNA, the CDR3 is TGTGCCAGCAGCGTACAGGGTTTAAAGACTGAAGCTTTCTTT. Protein sequence: CASSVQGLKTEAFF.

The rearrangement joins TRBV25-1 to TRBJ1-4; 7 bases are a match to TRBD1. The CDR3 length is 13 residues. Trimming at V came to 8 bases and at J to 7 bases, leaving 7 bases not matched to a gene. Looked up from germline, CDR1 is MGHDK and CDR2 is SYGVNS. The CDR3 coding sequence is TGTGCCAGCCAAGACAGGGAGAGTGAAAAACTGTTTTTT. Translated: CASQDRESEKLFF.

The chain carries TRBV24-1 and TRBJ2-1; D ambiguous. V lost 6 bases and J 3 bases, leaving 5 bases between the germline ends. The CDR3 is 12 residues long. Germline CDR1 and CDR2: KGHDR and SFDVKD. The CDR3 coding sequence is TGTGCCACCAGTTCCGGCTACAATGAGCAGTTCTTC. It encodes CATSSGYNEQFF.

This clonotype has ten or more counts. The J gene is TRBJ1-5, the V gene TRBV5-1; D is possibly TRBD1 (5 bases). The CDR3 loop spans 15 amino acids. Germline assignment: CDR1 SGHRS and CDR2 YFSETQ. V was trimmed by 2 bases and J by 1 base, leaving 10 bases between them. CDR3 in DNA: TGCGCCAGCAGCTTAAGGGGAGGGAGCAATCAGCCCCAGCATTTT. It specifies CASSLRGGSNQPQHF. The complete variable domain, with remaining parts taken from reference TRBV5-1 and TRBJ1-5, reads KAGVTQTPRYLIKTRGQQVTLSCSPISGHRSVSWYQQTPGQGLQFLFEYFSETQRNKGNFPGRFSGRQFSNSRSEMNVSTLELGDSALYLCASSLRGGSNQPQHFGDGTRLSIL.

Concerning this clonotype itself: Given the absence of the conserved phenylalanine or tryptophan at the CDR3 end, a read error is likely. This rearrangement joins TRBV19 to TRBJ1-1; TRBD1 matches 7 bases. Germline CDR1 reads LNHDA; CDR2 reads SQIVND (reference sequence). V lost 5 bases, J lost 0 bases, and 6 bases stayed unmatched. The CDR3 is made up of 15 amino acids. The CDR3 DNA is TGTGCCAGTAGTCCACAGACAGGGCTGAACACTGAAGCTTTCCTT. The encoded protein is CASSPQTGLNTEAFL.

The chain is built from TRBV10-3 and TRBJ2-7; the D call may be TRBD1 or TRBD2 (5 bases each). The germline gives CDR1 ENHRY, CDR2 SYGVKD. The CDR3 totals 14 residues. Trimming removed 1 base from V and 3 bases from J, with 10 bases in between. This chain's CDR3 is CAISEFVGGYEQYF. CDR3 coding DNA: TGTGCCATCAGTGAGTTTGTTGGGGGCTACGAGCAGTACTTC.

This clonotype was observed a few times. The chain links TRBV9 to TRBJ1-6, with a weak D call TRBD1 (5 bases). CDR3 size: 14 residues. Trimming removed 7 bases at V and 9 bases at J, with 17 bases between. Looked up from germline, CDR1 is SGDLS and CDR2 is YYNGEE. The CDR3 nucleotides read TGTGCCAGCTCCCGGCAGGGCTCGGGTTCACCCCTCCACTTT. This codes for CASSRQGSGSPLHF. The entire variable domain, with the rest obtained from reference TRBV9 and TRBJ1-6, is as follows: DSGVTQTPKHLITATGQRVTLRCSPRSGDLSVYWYQQSLDQGLQFLIQYYNGEERAKGNILERFSAQQFPDLHSELNLSSLELGDSALYFCASSRQGSGSPLHFGNGTRLTVT.

The genes are TRBV11-3 and TRBJ1-1, with a possible D match to TRBD1 (6 bases). V lost 5 bases and J 9 bases, leaving 16 bases between the germline ends. Germline assignment: CDR1 SGHNT and CDR2 YENEEA. CDR3 length: 13 residues. As DNA, the CDR3 is TGTGCCAGCAGCCCGGACAGAGCCAACCAAGCTTTCTTT. This translates into CASSPDRANQAFF.

This clonotype was observed a few times. The V call is TRBV5-4, the J call TRBJ2-7; the D is unclear. V was cut by 0 bases and J by 3 bases, with 13 bases left in between. The V gene's germline CDR1 is SGHNT and CDR2 YYREEE (reference sequence). This CDR3 contains 15 residues. The CDR3 region is CASSLGLGMNYEQYF. The CDR3 bases are TGTGCCAGCAGCTTGGGATTGGGGATGAACTACGAGCAGTACTTC.

This clonotype was seen many times. CDR3 sequence: CSASWDKTYEQYF. In DNA form, the CDR3 reads TGCAGTGCTAGCTGGGACAAAACCTACGAGCAGTACTTC. The V and J genes are TRBV20-1 and TRBJ2-7, with D perhaps matching TRBD1 (6 bases). The germline V and J ends were trimmed by 3 bases and 2 bases, with 11 bases remaining between them. Germline V lookup: CDR1 DFQATT, CDR2 SNEGSKA (reference sequence). The CDR3 loop spans 13 amino acids.

The gene calls are TRBV5-1 and TRBJ1-1; no definite D call. The CDR3 is 14 residues long. The germline V gene has CDR1 SGHRS and CDR2 YFSETQ. Trimming took off 4 bases at V and 1 base at J, with 11 bases between the two ends. The CDR3 DNA is TGCGCCAGCAGCCCCTTACCTGAGAACACTGAAGCTTTCTTT. Translated, it gives CASSPLPENTEAFF.

This clonotype has ten or more counts. This chain uses TRBV2 with TRBJ1-5; D unclear. CDR1 SNHLY and CDR2 FYNNEI come from the germline V gene. Trimming took 1 base from V and 7 from J, leaving 14 bases between them. This CDR3 region has 15 residues. CDR3 in amino acids: CASSEEGSTSQPQHF. For the CDR3, the DNA is TGTGCCAGCAGTGAAGAGGGCAGTACCAGCCAGCCCCAGCATTTT.

V usage is TRBV20-1 and J usage is TRBJ2-7; 10 positions match TRBD2. Germline CDR1 and CDR2: DFQATT and SNEGSKA (reference sequence). This CDR3 is 16 amino acids long. Unmatched junction bases numbered 12, after V lost 5 bases and J lost 2 bases. The CDR3 sequence: CSAHYQTSGHPYEQYF. The CDR3 DNA is TGCAGTGCTCATTACCAGACTAGCGGGCACCCCTACGAGCAGTACTTC.

For the CDR3, the DNA is TGTGCCAGCAGCCCACTACAGGGCGGTTCCTACGAGCAGTACTTC. The encoded protein is CASSPLQGGSYEQYF. The rearrangement joins TRBV9 to TRBJ2-7; D may be TRBD1 (6 bases). Germline V CDR1 and CDR2: SGDLS, YYNGEE. Deletions cut 4 bases from V and 1 base from J, with 15 bases between. CDR3 size: 15 residues. The whole variable domain, filled in from reference TRBV9 and TRBJ2-7, reads DSGVTQTPKHLITATGQRVTLRCSPRSGDLSVYWYQQSLDQGLQFLIQYYNGEERAKGNILERFSAQQFPDLHSELNLSSLELGDSALYFCASSPLQGGSYEQYFGPGTRLTVT.

V and J are TRBV7-9 and TRBJ1-4, with 8 positions matching TRBD1. The CDR3 loop spans 16 amino acids. Germline lookup yields CDR1 SEHNR and CDR2 FQNEAQ (reference sequence). Losses at the gene ends were 6 bases for V and 8 bases for J; bases not matched to a gene: 14. The CDR3 DNA reads TGTGCCAGCAGACCTCTCCCCTCGAGACAGGGGGAAAAACTGTTTTTT. Its translation is CASRPLPSRQGEKLFF.

This clonotype was detected a few times. This chain uses TRBV7-9 with TRBJ2-7; no firm D call. The CDR3 has 15 amino acids. The V and J ends lost 6 bases and 2 bases respectively, with 17 bases between them. Germline CDR1 is SEHNR and CDR2 is FQNEAQ (reference sequence). In nucleotides, the CDR3 is TGTGCCAGCAGTTACTCGACCACGGCAGCCTACGAGCAGTACTTC. Translation: CASSYSTTAAYEQYF.

DNA of the CDR3: TGTGCCAGCAGTTTAGCGGGGGGGCAGGGAAAGACCCAGTACTTC. This codes for CASSLAGGQGKTQYF. The rearrangement links TRBV28 to TRBJ2-5; 9 nucleotides align to TRBD2. This CDR3 is 15 amino acids long. Germline lookup yields CDR1 MDHEN and CDR2 SYDVKM. V lost 2 bases, J lost 6 bases, and 7 bases stayed unmatched.

The chain is built from TRBV10-3 and TRBJ2-2; D may match TRBD1 or TRBD2 (5 bases each). Between the trimmed V and J ends, which lost 10 bases and 0 bases, there was a span of 18 bases. Germline V CDR1 and CDR2: ENHRY, SYGVKD. This CDR3 comprises 16 residues. The CDR3 sequence is CASSLDRGPNTGELFF. CDR3 bases: TGTGCCAGCAGCTTGGATCGGGGACCGAACACCGGGGAGCTGTTTTTT.